This note documents a single T cell receptor (beta chain) sequence. Antigen: not known. The entry originates in a study of regulatory and conventional T cells in RAG deficiency. Overall study results and limits: Shannon entropy was markedly lower and Simpson indices higher in RAG-deficient patients than control T-cell subsets.

CDR3 size: 16 residues. Trimming took 0 bases from V and 2 from J, leaving 14 bases between them. Germline lookup yields CDR1 MGHRA and CDR2 YSYEKL. Produced via immunoSEQ multiplex PCR; TCRdb's table is partial and in-frame only. The table records under 15,000 clones, around 94% of them present only once. Regulatory T cells were sorted from blood as CD4+ CD25-high CD127-low cells. The same specimen was also included in a second study, on regulatory T cells. That source adds: Primers: 52 TRBV forward and 13 TRBJ reverse.

Input material: CD127- CD25+ CD4+ Tregs sorted from blood. The chain couples TRBV4-1 to TRBJ2-7; no clear D gene. This TCR came from a human donor in good health. This CDR3 is CASSQDGQTRAYEQYF. CDR3 nucleotides: TGCGCCAGCAGCCAAGATGGGCAAACCCGTGCCTACGAGCAGTACTTC.